This T cell receptor (beta chain) was captured in a study of control samples from healthy donors and cancer patients. V lost 2 bases and J lost 6, with 8 bases in between. CDR1 and CDR2 (germline): KGHSH, LQKENI. The CDR3 runs 13 residues. Assay: immunoSEQ multiplex PCR; the TCRdb copy retains only in-frame clones and omits some. The sample lists about 92,000 clones, almost 85% occurring once. This clone was seen once. This clonotype originated in a woman aged 60-75 years in good health. Source material: blood. This chain links TRBV18 with TRBJ1-5, with D unclear. The CDR3, as DNA: TGTGCCAGCTCACCAGGGGAGGGTCAGCCCCAGCATTTT. Protein sequence: CASSPGEGQPQHF.